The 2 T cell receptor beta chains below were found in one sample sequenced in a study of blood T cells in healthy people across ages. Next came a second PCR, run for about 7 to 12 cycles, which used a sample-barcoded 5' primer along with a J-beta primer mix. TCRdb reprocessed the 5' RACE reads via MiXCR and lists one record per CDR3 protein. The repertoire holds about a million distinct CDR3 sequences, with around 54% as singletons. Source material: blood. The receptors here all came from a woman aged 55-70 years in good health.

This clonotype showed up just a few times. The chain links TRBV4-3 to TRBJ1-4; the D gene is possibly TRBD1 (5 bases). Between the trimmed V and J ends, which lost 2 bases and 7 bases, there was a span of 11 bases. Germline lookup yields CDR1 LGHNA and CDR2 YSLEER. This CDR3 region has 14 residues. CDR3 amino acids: CASSQPSQGEKLFF. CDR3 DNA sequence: TGCGCCAGCAGCCAACCCTCTCAGGGTGAAAAACTGTTTTTT.

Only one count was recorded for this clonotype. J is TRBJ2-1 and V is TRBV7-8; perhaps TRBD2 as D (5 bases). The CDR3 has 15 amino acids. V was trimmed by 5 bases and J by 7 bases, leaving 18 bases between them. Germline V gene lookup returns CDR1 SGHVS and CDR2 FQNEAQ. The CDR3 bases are TGTGCCAGCAGCCTTACTAGGGATCGATTAAATGAGCAGTTCTTC. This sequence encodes CASSLTRDRLNEQFF.